Listed here are 9 T cell receptor beta chains from one sample, sequenced in a study of control samples from healthy donors and cancer patients. Clones were sequenced by immunoSEQ multiplex PCR, and TCRdb holds only the in-frame ones, with some missing. Of some 54,000 clones in the sample, around 97% were seen once. Sequenced sample: blood. These receptors were obtained from a woman in her 30s in good health.

The chain joins TRBV6-1 to TRBJ1-2; D is perhaps TRBD1 (5 bases). The length of the CDR3 is 16 residues. V lost 3 bases, J lost 2 bases, and 16 bases lay in between. The germline gives CDR1 MNHNS, CDR2 SASEGT. CDR3 protein: CASSEGQVRRNYGYTF. In DNA, the CDR3 is TGTGCCAGCAGTGAGGGGCAGGTGCGTAGGAACTATGGCTACACCTTC.

This chain links TRBV5-6 with TRBJ1-6; D is undetermined. Trimming removed 4 bases from V and 5 bases from J, with 13 bases in between. The CDR3 is made up of 15 amino acids. CDR1 is SGHDT and CDR2 is YYEEEE in the germline V gene. Here the CDR3 reads CASSTGPSDNSPLHF. DNA of the CDR3: TGTGCCAGCAGCACCGGCCCCTCGGATAATTCACCCCTCCACTTT.

The rearrangement uses TRBV3-1 (or the pseudogene TRBV3-2) and TRBJ2-3, with TRBD2 matching over 7 bases. V shed 4 bases and J 5 bases; nucleotides not matched to a gene: 6. In germline, CDR1 is LGHDT, CDR2 YNNKEL (reference sequence). The CDR3 has 14 residues. The CDR3: CASSPRLAGDTQYF. DNA for the CDR3: TGTGCCAGCAGCCCCCGCTTAGCGGGAGATACGCAGTATTTT.

The chain has TRBV7-3 and TRBJ2-3; 11 nucleotides line up with TRBD1. CDR3 length: 17 residues. The germline gives CDR1 SGHTA, CDR2 FQGTGA. V shed 5 bases and J 4 bases; nucleotides not matched to a gene: 11. CDR3: CASSREAPGQGADTQYF. As DNA, the CDR3 is TGTGCCAGCAGCCGGGAGGCCCCGGGACAGGGGGCAGATACGCAGTATTTT.

This chain connects TRBV5-1 to TRBJ2-1; TRBD2 agrees at 8 bases. The CDR3 covers 15 residues. CDR1 SGHRS and CDR2 YFSETQ come from the germline V gene. J lost 7 bases, V lost 4 bases, and 10 bases had no gene match. CDR3 in amino acids: CASSKGLARANEQFF. The CDR3 coding sequence is TGCGCCAGCAGCAAAGGACTAGCCCGGGCGAATGAGCAGTTCTTC. The whole variable domain, filled in from reference TRBV5-1 and TRBJ2-1, reads KAGVTQTPRYLIKTRGQQVTLSCSPISGHRSVSWYQQTPGQGLQFLFEYFSETQRNKGNFPGRFSGRQFSNSRSEMNVSTLELGDSALYLCASSKGLARANEQFFGPGTRLTVL.

This chain joins TRBV5-4 and TRBJ1-1; no firm D call. Per germline, CDR1 SGHNT and CDR2 YYREEE (reference sequence). The CDR3 length is 12 residues. Trimming took off 1 base at V and 0 bases at J, with 1 base between the two ends. The CDR3 sequence: CASSLMNTEAFF. CDR3 sequence (DNA): TGTGCCAGCAGCTTGATGAACACTGAAGCTTTCTTT.

The rearrangement joins TRBV10-1 to TRBJ2-1; the D is unclear. Between the trimmed V and J ends, which lost 3 bases and 0 bases, there was a span of 15 bases. This CDR3 contains 17 residues. Germline CDR1 reads WNHNN; CDR2 reads SYGVQD (reference sequence). CDR3 in DNA: TGCGCCAGCAGTGATATGGCAGACCCACACTCCTACAATGAGCAGTTCTTC. It is translated as CASSDMADPHSYNEQFF.

The chain couples TRBV12-5 to TRBJ2-2; TRBD1 might be the D (5 bases). Per the germline V gene, CDR1 is LGHNT and CDR2 is FRNRAP. The CDR3 contains 13 residues. With 1 base removed from V and 6 bases from J, the gap between germline ends came to 6 bases. The CDR3 DNA is TGTGCTAGTGGTTTGGCCAGGGCCGGGGAGCTGTTTTTT. The encoded protein is CASGLARAGELFF. Drawing the rest from reference TRBV12-5 and TRBJ2-2, the complete variable domain is DARVTQTPRHKVTEMGQEVTMRCQPILGHNTVFWYRQTMMQGLELLAYFRNRAPLDDSGMPKDRFSAEMPDATLATLKIQPSEPRDSAVYFCASGLARAGELFFGEGSRLTVL.

The J gene is TRBJ1-5, the V gene TRBV19; the D gene is possibly TRBD1 (5 bases). The CDR3 has 16 residues. V lost 6 bases to trimming and J lost 4 bases, with 19 bases between them. Germline V gene lookup returns CDR1 LNHDA and CDR2 SQIVND (reference sequence). For the CDR3, the DNA is TGTGCCAGTAGCCGAACCGGGACCCACACTAATCAGCCCCAGCATTTT. As protein: CASSRTGTHTNQPQHF.